The 15 T cell receptor beta chains below come from one sample, sequenced in a study of blood T cells in healthy people across ages. A J-beta primer mix and a sample-barcoded 5' primer were used in a second PCR of about 7 to 11 cycles. From the 5' RACE reads, TCRdb called clonotypes with MiXCR, one entry per CDR3 protein. The sample includes 1.5 million to 2 million distinct CDR3 sequences, about 49% of them seen just once. The sequenced sample consisted of blood. These receptors came from a woman in her thirties or forties in good health.

The chain uses TRBV3-1 and TRBJ2-1; D is unclear. CDR1 is LGHDT and CDR2 is YNNKEL in the germline V gene (reference sequence). The CDR3 is 13 amino acids. V was pared by 5 bases and J by 5 bases, with 10 bases between. CDR3 protein: CASSSQLHNEQFF. CDR3 coding DNA: TGTGCCAGCAGCAGCCAGCTCCACAATGAGCAGTTCTTC.

Of note for this clonotype: Germline and junction disagree at one end, which may indicate a read error. J is TRBJ2-3 and V is TRBV18, with D tentatively TRBD2 (5 bases). CDR3 size: 12 residues. Per germline, CDR1 KGHSH and CDR2 LQKENI. The CDR3 sequence is CASAPLVPWKYF. CDR3 DNA sequence: TGTGCCAGCGCACCACTAGTCCCTTGGAAGTATTTT.

The chain employs TRBV6-5 and TRBJ2-3, with TRBD1 as a possible D gene (6 bases). The CDR3 runs to 16 residues. Germline-derived CDR1 and CDR2 are MNHEY and SVGAGI. The ends were cut back, 6 bases at V and 8 bases at J, with 24 bases in the middle. CDR3 nucleotide sequence: TGTGCCAGCAGCCTAAGGCAGGGGAACGGAGGAGGTACGCAGTATTTT. It specifies CASSLRQGNGGGTQYF.

The CDR3 coding sequence is TGCAGTGCTAGAGGTTCACAATCTGGGGCCAACGTCCTGACTTTC. Its protein is CSARGSQSGANVLTF. The chain has TRBV20-1 and TRBJ2-6; the D is unclear. This CDR3 comprises 15 residues. Germline CDR1 is DFQATT and CDR2 is SNEGSKA (reference sequence). V was clipped by 1 base and J by 1 base, with 8 bases between them.

CDR3 amino acids: CSARDATGTMLLEQFF. CDR3 coding DNA: TGCAGTGCTAGAGACGCGACCGGGACTATGCTTCTTGAGCAGTTCTTC. This chain links TRBV20-1 with TRBJ2-1; 7 nucleotides match TRBD2. This CDR3 region has 16 residues. V shed 0 bases, J shed 9 bases, and the junction held 14 bases outside the gene matches. Germline V lookup: CDR1 DFQATT, CDR2 SNEGSKA (reference sequence).

A few counts support this clonotype. V usage is TRBV9 and J usage is TRBJ2-1; tentatively, D is TRBD1 (5 bases). CDR3 length: 15 residues. Trimming took 3 bases from V and 4 from J, leaving 14 bases between them. Germline lookup yields CDR1 SGDLS and CDR2 YYNGEE. The chain's CDR3 is CASSGSLRQYNEQFF. The CDR3 region has the DNA TGTGCCAGCAGCGGATCACTTCGACAGTACAATGAGCAGTTCTTC.

This clonotype was counted a few times. V is TRBV9 and J is TRBJ2-4; weak D call: TRBD2 (5 bases). Trimming took 4 bases from V and 8 from J, leaving 16 bases between them. Germline CDR1 reads SGDLS; CDR2 reads YYNGEE. The CDR3 spans 14 residues. This chain's CDR3 is CASSPDFSADIQYF. The CDR3 coding sequence is TGTGCCAGCAGCCCGGACTTCTCGGCGGACATTCAGTACTTC.

The table lists this clonotype with a count of one. This chain connects TRBV7-9 to TRBJ2-5; 10 positions match TRBD2. The germline CDR1 and CDR2 sequences are SEHNR and FQNEAQ (reference sequence). The CDR3 covers 15 residues. V was clipped by 2 bases and J by 11 bases; unmatched bases: 11. The DNA of the CDR3 is TGTGCCAGCAGCTTACCTAGCGGGGGTTTAAATGAGCAGTACTTC. The encoded protein is CASSLPSGGLNEQYF.

This clonotype was picked up one time. The chain couples TRBV27 to TRBJ1-1; a weak D match, TRBD1 (6 bases). The CDR3 extends over 13 amino acids. The V and J ends lost 5 bases and 4 bases respectively, with 11 bases between them. CDR1 MNHEY and CDR2 SMNVEV come from the germline V gene (reference sequence). CDR3 region: CASSPGVVTEAFF. Written as DNA, the CDR3 is TGTGCCAGCAGTCCAGGGGTGGTCACTGAAGCTTTCTTT.

Here the CDR3 DNA reads TGTGCCAGCTCACCAAGGGTGTCGAAAGAGACCCAGTACTTC. Translated: CASSPRVSKETQYF. The chain uses TRBV18 and TRBJ2-5; D is uncertain. Trimming left V 2 bases short and J 3 bases short, with 10 bases between. Per germline, CDR1 KGHSH and CDR2 LQKENI. The CDR3 has 14 amino acids.

This clonotype was detected a few times. The chain combines TRBV6-2 or TRBV6-3 with TRBJ2-4; the match to TRBD1 covers 9 bases. Germline CDR1 and CDR2: MNHEY and SVGEGT. The CDR3 runs to 16 residues. The V gene end was trimmed by 2 bases and the J gene end by 4 bases; junction bases not matched to a gene: 6. The CDR3 DNA follows: TGTGCCAGCAGTTACGTCGGGACAGGGACTAAAAACATTCAGTACTTC. Protein product: CASSYVGTGTKNIQYF.

The chain combines TRBV4-1 with TRBJ2-5; 9 positions match TRBD2. CDR1 and CDR2 from the germline V gene are MGHRA and YSYEKL. This CDR3 contains 16 residues. Trimming took 8 bases from V and 2 from J; bases not matched to a gene: 12. CDR3 DNA: TGCGCCAGCCAAGCACGTGAGCGGGGGGTTCAAGAGACCCAGTACTTC. As protein: CASQARERGVQETQYF.

The chain uses TRBV7-9 and TRBJ2-5; TRBD1 is a possible D gene (6 bases). Per the germline V gene, CDR1 is SEHNR and CDR2 is FQNEAQ (reference sequence). V was shortened by 0 bases and J by 11 bases, with 13 bases between the two germline ends. CDR3 length equals 13 residues. CDR3 DNA sequence: TGTGCCAGCAGCTTAGCGACAGGCAATGAGCAGTACTTC. As protein: CASSLATGNEQYF.

The chain has TRBV20-1 and TRBJ2-3; D is ambiguous. The germline V gene encodes CDR1 DFQATT and CDR2 SNEGSKA (reference sequence). V lost 5 bases, J lost 2 bases, and 11 bases lay in between. The length of the CDR3 is 13 residues. The CDR3 DNA reads TGCAGTGCTTTGTCAGCACTCACAGATACGCAGTATTTT. Its translation is CSALSALTDTQYF.

This clonotype showed up just once. V is TRBV5-6 and J is TRBJ1-2; D remains ambiguous. Trimming pared 0 bases from V and 7 bases from J, leaving 16 bases between. The CDR3 extends over 15 amino acids. In germline, CDR1 is SGHDT, CDR2 YYEEEE. The CDR3, as DNA: TGTGCCAGCAGCTTGGCCGGGTTGGCACTGAGTGGCTACACCTTC. Amino acid sequence: CASSLAGLALSGYTF.